This entry describes one TCR beta chain. The junction differs from germline at one of its ends, possibly a read error. The sample originates from a study of blood T cell repertoires in COVID-19. CDR1 and CDR2 (germline): MNHEY, SMNVEV (reference sequence). The CDR3 sequence is 12 residues long. The data were produced by immunoSEQ multiplex PCR, yet TCRdb's version contains in-frame clones alone and is incomplete. Found here are 99,000 or so clones, 65% to 90% of them singletons; the top ten hold about 4.8%. The origin of this receptor is a man aged 55-75 years with acute or convalescent COVID-19. Sample: peripheral blood. V gene TRBV27 combines with J gene TRBJ2-7; 7 bases match TRBD1. CDR3 amino acids: CASRSQTGSPAF. The CDR3 region has the DNA TGTGCCAGCAGGTCTCAGACAGGGAGCCCAGCCTTC.